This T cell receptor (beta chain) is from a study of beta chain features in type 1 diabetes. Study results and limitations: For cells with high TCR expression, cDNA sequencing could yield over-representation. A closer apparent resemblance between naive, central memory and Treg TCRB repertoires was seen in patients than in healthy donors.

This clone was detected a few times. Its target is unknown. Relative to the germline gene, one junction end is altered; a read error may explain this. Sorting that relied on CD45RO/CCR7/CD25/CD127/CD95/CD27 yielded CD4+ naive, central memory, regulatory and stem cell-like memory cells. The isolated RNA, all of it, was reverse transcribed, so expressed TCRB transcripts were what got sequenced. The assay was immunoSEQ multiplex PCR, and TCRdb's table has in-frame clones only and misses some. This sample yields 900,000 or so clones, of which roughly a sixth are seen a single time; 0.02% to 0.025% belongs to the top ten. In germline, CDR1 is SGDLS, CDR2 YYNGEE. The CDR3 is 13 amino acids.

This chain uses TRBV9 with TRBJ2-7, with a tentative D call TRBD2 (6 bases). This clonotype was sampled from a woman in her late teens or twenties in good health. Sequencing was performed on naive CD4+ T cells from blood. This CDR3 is CASSTTSSHEQYF. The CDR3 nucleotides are TGTGCCAGCAGCACCACTAGCTCCCACGAGCAGTACTTC.